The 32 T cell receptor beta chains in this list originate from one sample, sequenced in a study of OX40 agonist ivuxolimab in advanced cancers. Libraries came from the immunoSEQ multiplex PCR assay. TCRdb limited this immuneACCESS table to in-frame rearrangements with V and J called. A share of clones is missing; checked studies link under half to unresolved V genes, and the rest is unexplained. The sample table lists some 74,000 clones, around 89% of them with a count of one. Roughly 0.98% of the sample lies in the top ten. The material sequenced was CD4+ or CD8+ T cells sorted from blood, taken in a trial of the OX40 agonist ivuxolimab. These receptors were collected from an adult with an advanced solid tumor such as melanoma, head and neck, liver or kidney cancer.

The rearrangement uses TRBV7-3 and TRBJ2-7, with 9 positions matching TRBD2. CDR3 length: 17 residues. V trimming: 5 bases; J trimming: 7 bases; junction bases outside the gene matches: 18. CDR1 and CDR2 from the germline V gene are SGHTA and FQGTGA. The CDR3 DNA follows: TGTGCCAGCAGCCTCCTTCCCCCTTTTAGCGGGAGTGGAGAGCAGTACTTC. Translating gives CASSLLPPFSGSGEQYF.

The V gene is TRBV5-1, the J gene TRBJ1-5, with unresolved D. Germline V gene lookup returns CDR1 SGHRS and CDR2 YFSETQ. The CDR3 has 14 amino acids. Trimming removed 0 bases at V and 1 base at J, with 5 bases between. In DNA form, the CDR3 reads TGCGCCAGCAGCTTGGACAGCAGCAATCAGCCCCAGCATTTT. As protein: CASSLDSSNQPQHF.

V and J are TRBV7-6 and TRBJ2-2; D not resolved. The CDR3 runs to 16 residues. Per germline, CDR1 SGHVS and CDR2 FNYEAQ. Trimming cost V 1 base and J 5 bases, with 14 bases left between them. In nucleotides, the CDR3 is TGTGCCAGCAGCTTAGGGGGTGGCCCAAGGACCGGGGAGCTGTTTTTT. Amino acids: CASSLGGGPRTGELFF.

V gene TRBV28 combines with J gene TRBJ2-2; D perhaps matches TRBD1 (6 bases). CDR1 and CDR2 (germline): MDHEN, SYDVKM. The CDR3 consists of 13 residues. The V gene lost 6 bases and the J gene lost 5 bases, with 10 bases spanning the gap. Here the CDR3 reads CASRKGVTGELFF. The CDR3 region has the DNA TGTGCCAGCAGAAAGGGGGTTACCGGGGAGCTGTTTTTT. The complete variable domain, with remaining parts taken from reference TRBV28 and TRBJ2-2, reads DVKVTQSSRYLVKRTGEKVFLECVQDMDHENMFWYRQDPGLGLRLIYFSYDVKMKEKGDIPEGYSVSREKKERFSLILESASTNQTSMYLCASRKGVTGELFFGEGSRLTVL.

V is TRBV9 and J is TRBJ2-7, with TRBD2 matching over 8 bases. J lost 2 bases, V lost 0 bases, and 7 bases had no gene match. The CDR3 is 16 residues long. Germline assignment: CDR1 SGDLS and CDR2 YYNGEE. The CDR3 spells CASSVGSSGAPYEQYF. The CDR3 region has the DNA TGTGCCAGCAGCGTAGGGAGTAGCGGGGCACCCTACGAGCAGTACTTC. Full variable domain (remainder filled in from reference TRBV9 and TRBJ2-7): DSGVTQTPKHLITATGQRVTLRCSPRSGDLSVYWYQQSLDQGLQFLIQYYNGEERAKGNILERFSAQQFPDLHSELNLSSLELGDSALYFCASSVGSSGAPYEQYFGPGTRLTVT.

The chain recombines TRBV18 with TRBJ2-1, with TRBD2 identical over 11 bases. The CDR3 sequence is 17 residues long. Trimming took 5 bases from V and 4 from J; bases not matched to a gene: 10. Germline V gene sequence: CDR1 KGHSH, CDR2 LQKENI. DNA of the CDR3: TGTGCCAGCTCAACCCAGTGGCTAGCGGGAGGATACAATGAGCAGTTCTTC. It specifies CASSTQWLAGGYNEQFF.

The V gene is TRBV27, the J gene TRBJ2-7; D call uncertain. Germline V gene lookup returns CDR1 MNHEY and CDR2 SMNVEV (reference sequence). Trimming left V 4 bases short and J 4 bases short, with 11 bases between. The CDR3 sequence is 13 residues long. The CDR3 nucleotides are TGTGCCAGCAGTTCATCCGGCGGTTACGAGCAGTACTTC. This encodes CASSSSGGYEQYF.

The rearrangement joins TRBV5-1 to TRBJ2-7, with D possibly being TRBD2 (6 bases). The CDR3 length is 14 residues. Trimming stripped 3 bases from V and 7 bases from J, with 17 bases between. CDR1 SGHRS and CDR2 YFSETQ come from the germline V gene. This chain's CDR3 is CASSWEASRGEQYF. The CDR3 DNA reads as TGCGCCAGCAGCTGGGAGGCCTCGCGTGGGGAGCAGTACTTC.

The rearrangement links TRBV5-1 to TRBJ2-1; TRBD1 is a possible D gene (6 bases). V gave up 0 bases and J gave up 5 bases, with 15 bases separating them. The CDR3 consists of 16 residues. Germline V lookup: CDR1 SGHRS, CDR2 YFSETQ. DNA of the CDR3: TGCGCCAGCAGCTTGGGGGACAACCTCATGCACAATGAGCAGTTCTTC. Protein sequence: CASSLGDNLMHNEQFF.

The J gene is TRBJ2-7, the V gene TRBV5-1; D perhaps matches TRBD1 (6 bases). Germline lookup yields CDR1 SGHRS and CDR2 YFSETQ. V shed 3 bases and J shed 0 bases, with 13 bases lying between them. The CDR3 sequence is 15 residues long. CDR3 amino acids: CASSWGTDSSYEQYF. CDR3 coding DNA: TGCGCCAGCAGCTGGGGGACGGACAGCTCCTACGAGCAGTACTTC.

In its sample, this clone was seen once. The CDR3 loop reads CASSPGGSGELFF. In DNA, the CDR3 is TGTGCCAGCAGTCCCGGCGGGAGCGGGGAGCTGTTTTTT. This chain links TRBV6-6 with TRBJ2-2; TRBD2 matches 7 bases. The germline V gene encodes CDR1 MNHNY and CDR2 SVGAGI (reference sequence). With V trimmed by 5 bases and J by 7 bases, 4 bases remained unmatched. The CDR3 runs 13 residues.

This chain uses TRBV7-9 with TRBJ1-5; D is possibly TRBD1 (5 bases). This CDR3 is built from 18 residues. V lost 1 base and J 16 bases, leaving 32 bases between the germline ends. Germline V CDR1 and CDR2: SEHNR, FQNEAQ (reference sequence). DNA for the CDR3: TGTGCCAGCAGCTTAGGGACACTCGGAGCAATCAGCCCCGGGCGAAACCATTTT. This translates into CASSLGTLGAISPGRNHF. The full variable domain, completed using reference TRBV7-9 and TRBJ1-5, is DTGVSQNPRHKITKRGQNVTFRCDPISEHNRLYWYRQTLGQGPEFLTYFQNEAQLEKSRLLSDRFSAERPKGSFSTLEIQRTEQGDSAMYLCASSLGTLGAISPGRNHFGDGTRLSIL.

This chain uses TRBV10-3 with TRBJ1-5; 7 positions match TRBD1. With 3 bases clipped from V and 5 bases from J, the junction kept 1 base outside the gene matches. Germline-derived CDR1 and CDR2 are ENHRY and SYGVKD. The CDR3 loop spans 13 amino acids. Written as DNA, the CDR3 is TGTGCCATCAGTGATACAGGGGATCAGCCCCAGCATTTT. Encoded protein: CAISDTGDQPQHF.

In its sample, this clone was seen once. The DNA for the CDR3 is TGTGCCAGCAGTTTAGATGGGCAGGGGACAGATACGCAGTATTTT. It is translated as CASSLDGQGTDTQYF. This chain links TRBV28 with TRBJ2-3, with D perhaps matching TRBD1 (6 bases). V was pared by 2 bases and J by 3 bases, with 12 bases between. The CDR3 sequence is 15 residues long. The V gene's germline CDR1 is MDHEN and CDR2 SYDVKM.

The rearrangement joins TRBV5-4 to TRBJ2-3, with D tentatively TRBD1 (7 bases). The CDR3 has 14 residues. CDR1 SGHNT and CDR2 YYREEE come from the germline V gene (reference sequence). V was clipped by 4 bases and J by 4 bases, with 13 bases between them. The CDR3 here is CASSQGGVADTQYF. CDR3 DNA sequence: TGTGCCAGCAGCCAGGGGGGTGTAGCAGATACGCAGTATTTT.

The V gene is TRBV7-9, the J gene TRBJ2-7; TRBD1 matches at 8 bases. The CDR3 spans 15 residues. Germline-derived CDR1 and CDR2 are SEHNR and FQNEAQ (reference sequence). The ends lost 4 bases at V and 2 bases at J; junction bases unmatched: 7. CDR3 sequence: CASSSYRGATYEQYF. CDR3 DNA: TGTGCCAGCAGCTCCTACAGGGGGGCAACCTACGAGCAGTACTTC.

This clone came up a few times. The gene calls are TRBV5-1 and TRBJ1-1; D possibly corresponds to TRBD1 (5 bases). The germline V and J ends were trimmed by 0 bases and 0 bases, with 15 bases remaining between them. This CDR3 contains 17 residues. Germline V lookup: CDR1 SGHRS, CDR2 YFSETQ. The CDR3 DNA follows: TGCGCCAGCAGCTTGGCCGGGGGTCCGCGGATGAACACTGAAGCTTTCTTT. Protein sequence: CASSLAGGPRMNTEAFF.

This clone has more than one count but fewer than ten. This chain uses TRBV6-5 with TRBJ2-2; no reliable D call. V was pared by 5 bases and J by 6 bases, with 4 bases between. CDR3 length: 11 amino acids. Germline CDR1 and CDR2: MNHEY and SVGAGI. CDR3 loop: CASSRPGELFF. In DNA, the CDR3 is TGTGCCAGCAGTCGACCCGGGGAGCTGTTTTTT.

CDR3 amino acids: CASSGPSSLQETQYF. The CDR3 bases are TGTGCCAGCAGCGGACCGAGCAGTCTCCAAGAGACCCAGTACTTC. This rearrangement joins TRBV28 to TRBJ2-5; D not certain. There are 15 residues in the CDR3. Per germline, CDR1 MDHEN and CDR2 SYDVKM. V lost 6 bases, J lost 1 base, and 15 bases lay in between.

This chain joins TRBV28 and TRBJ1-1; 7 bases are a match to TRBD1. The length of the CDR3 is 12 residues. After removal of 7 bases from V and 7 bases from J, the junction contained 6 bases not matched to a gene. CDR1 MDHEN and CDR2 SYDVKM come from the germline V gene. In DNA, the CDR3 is TGTGCCAGCACCATCAGACAGGGTGAAGCTTTCTTT. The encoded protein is CASTIRQGEAFF.

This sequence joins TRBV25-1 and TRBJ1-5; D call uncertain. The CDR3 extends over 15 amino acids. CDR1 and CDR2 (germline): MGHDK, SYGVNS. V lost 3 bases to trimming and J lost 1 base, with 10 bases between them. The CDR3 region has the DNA TGTGCCAGCAGTGACGGGTCCCTGAGCAATCAGCCCCAGCATTTT. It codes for CASSDGSLSNQPQHF.

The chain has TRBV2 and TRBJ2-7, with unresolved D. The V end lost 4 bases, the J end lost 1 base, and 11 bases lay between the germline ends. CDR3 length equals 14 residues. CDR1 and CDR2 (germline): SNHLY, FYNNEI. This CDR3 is CASSADTLSYEQYF. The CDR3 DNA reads TGTGCCAGCAGTGCTGACACGTTATCCTACGAGCAGTACTTC. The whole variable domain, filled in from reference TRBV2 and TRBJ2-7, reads EPEVTQTPSHQVTQMGQEVILRCVPISNHLYFYWYRQILGQKVEFLVSFYNNEISEKSEIFDDQFSVERPDGSNFTLKIRSTKLEDSAMYFCASSADTLSYEQYFGPGTRLTVT.

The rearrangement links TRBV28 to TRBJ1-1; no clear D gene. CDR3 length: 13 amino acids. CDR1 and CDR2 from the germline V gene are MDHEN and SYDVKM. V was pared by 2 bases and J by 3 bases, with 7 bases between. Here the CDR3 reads CASSLTGDTEAFF. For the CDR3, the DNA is TGTGCCAGCAGTTTAACCGGAGACACTGAAGCTTTCTTT.

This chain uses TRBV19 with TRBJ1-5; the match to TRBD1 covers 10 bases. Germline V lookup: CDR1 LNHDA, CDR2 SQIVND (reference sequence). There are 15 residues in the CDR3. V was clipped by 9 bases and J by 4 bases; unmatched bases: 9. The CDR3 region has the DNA TGTGCCAGCTACCCCGGGACAGGGGTTAATCAGCCCCAGCATTTT. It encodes CASYPGTGVNQPQHF. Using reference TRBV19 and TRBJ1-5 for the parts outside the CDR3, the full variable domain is DGGITQSPKYLFRKEGQNVTLSCEQNLNHDAMYWYRQDPGQGLRLIYYSQIVNDFQKGDIAEGYSVSREKKESFPLTVTSAQKNPTAFYLCASYPGTGVNQPQHFGDGTRLSIL.

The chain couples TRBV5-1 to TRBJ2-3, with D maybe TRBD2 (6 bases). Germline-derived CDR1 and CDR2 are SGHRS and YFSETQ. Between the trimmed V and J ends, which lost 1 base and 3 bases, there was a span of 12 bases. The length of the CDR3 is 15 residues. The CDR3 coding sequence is TGCGCCAGCAGCTTGAGTGCAGGAGGGACAGATACGCAGTATTTT. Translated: CASSLSAGGTDTQYF.

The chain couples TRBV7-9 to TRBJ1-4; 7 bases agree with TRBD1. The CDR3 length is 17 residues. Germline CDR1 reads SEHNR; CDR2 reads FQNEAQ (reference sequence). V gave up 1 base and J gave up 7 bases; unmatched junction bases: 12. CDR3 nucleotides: TGTGCCAGCAGCTTAGAAAACAGGGGAAAGTGGAGTGAAAAACTGTTTTTT. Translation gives CASSLENRGKWSEKLFF.

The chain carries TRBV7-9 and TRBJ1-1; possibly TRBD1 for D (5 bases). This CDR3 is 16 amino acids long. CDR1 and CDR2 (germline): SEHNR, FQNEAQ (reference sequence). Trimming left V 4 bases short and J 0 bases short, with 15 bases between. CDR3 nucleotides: TGTGCCAGCAGCTACCCCGAAGAGGGGATGAACACTGAAGCTTTCTTT. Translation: CASSYPEEGMNTEAFF.

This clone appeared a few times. The CDR3 reads CASSLRTPRRNTEAFF. The DNA of the CDR3 is TGTGCCAGCAGTTTAAGGACCCCCCGCCGGAACACTGAAGCTTTCTTT. This rearrangement joins TRBV28 to TRBJ1-1; D is uncertain. Trimming removed 2 bases at V and 1 base at J, with 14 bases between. The germline V gene encodes CDR1 MDHEN and CDR2 SYDVKM. This CDR3 comprises 16 residues.

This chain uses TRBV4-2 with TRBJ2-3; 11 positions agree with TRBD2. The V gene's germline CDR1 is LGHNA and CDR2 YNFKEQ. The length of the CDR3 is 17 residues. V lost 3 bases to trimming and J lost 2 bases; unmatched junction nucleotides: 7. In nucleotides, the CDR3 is TGTGCCAGCAGCCAGGACCTAGCGGGAGGCTCCACAGATACGCAGTATTTT. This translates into CASSQDLAGGSTDTQYF.

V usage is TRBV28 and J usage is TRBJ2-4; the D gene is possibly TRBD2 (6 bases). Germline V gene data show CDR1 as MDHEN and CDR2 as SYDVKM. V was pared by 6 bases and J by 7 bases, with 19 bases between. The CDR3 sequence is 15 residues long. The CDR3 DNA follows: TGTGCCAGCAGCCCCCCTGGGGGGAGAGGGAACATTCAGTACTTC. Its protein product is CASSPPGGRGNIQYF.

The DNA for the CDR3 is TGTGCCAGCAGTGAAGAACAGGGGGCGATTCAGCCCCAGCATTTT. This sequence encodes CASSEEQGAIQPQHF. The chain carries TRBV2 and TRBJ1-5; the match to TRBD1 covers 9 bases. With 1 base clipped from V and 6 bases from J, the junction kept 4 bases outside the gene matches. This CDR3 comprises 15 residues. In germline, CDR1 is SNHLY, CDR2 FYNNEI.

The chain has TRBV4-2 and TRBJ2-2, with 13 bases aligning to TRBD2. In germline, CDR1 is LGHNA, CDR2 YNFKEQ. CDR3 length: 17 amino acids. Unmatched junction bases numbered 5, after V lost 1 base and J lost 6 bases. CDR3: CASSQAGLAGEAGELFF. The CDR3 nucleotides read TGTGCCAGCAGCCAAGCCGGACTAGCGGGAGAGGCCGGGGAGCTGTTTTTT.